The rows below give T cell receptor beta chains drawn from one sample of a study of CD8+CD57+ T cells in acquired aplastic anemia. TCRdb independently ran MiXCR on the reads; one entry per CDR3 protein. The table has approximately 300,000 distinct CDR3 sequences, roughly 59% seen once; the top ten hold 1% to 1.5%. The specimen sequenced was sorted CD4+, CD8+, or CD8+CD57+ T cells (not recorded which) from PBMCs. The receptors were sampled from a human donor with aplastic anemia. CDR3s include the opening cysteine and the closing phenylalanine or tryptophan. A D gene is named only where the DNA matches it firmly. Clone sizes are given selectively: once, few, many, or a class where the clone is expanded.

D: -; length: 16; size: few; V: TRBV9; J: TRBJ2-7; DNA: TGTGCCAGCAGCCCAGGAGGACGTCGGGGCATCCACGAGCAGTACTTC; CDR3: CASSPGGRRGIHEQYF
D: TRBD2; length: 15; size: -; V: TRBV7-8; J: TRBJ2-7; DNA: TGTGCCAGCAGCTTAGCTGGCGGGGGGGCTTACGAGCAGTACTTC; CDR3: CASSLAGGGAYEQYF
D: -; length: 15; size: -; V: TRBV3-1; J: TRBJ2-7; DNA: TGTGCCAGCAGCGGGGGCCCCTACCCGATTTACGAGCAGTACTTC; CDR3: CASSGGPYPIYEQYF
D: TRBD1; length: 12; size: -; V: TRBV9; J: TRBJ1-5; DNA: TGTGCCAGCAGCGCCGGGACAGGACCCCAGCATTTT; CDR3: CASSAGTGPQHF
D: -; length: 12; size: -; V: TRBV20-1; J: TRBJ1-2; DNA: TGCAGTGCTGAACGGGGATTCTATGGCTACACCTTC; CDR3: CSAERGFYGYTF
D: -; length: 13; size: many; V: TRBV5-8; J: TRBJ2-5; DNA: TGTGCCAGCAGCTTCAACGTCCAAGAGACCCAGTACTTC; CDR3: CASSFNVQETQYF
D: -; length: 15; size: many; V: TRBV29-1; J: TRBJ2-5; DNA: TGCAGCGTTGGAAGGGGGACGGGAGTCCAAGAGACCCAGTACTTC; CDR3: CSVGRGTGVQETQYF
D: -; length: 15; size: -; V: TRBV7-8; J: TRBJ2-6; DNA: TGTGCCAGCAGCTTAAGAACGTTGAGGGACAACGTCCTGACTTTC; CDR3: CASSLRTLRDNVLTF
D: TRBD1; length: 12; size: -; V: TRBV20-1; J: TRBJ1-6; DNA: TGCAGTGCCGGGACAGGGACTTCACCCCTCCACTTT; CDR3: CSAGTGTSPLHF
D: TRBD1; length: 15; size: many; V: TRBV25-1; J: TRBJ1-4; DNA: TGTGCCAGCAGTGGCCGACAGGGGGTATTCGAAAAACTGTTTTTT; CDR3: CASSGRQGVFEKLFF
D: -; length: 13; size: -; V: TRBV9; J: TRBJ2-7; DNA: TGTGCCAGCAGCGTAGCGATGAGGGACGAGCAGCACTTC; CDR3: CASSVAMRDEQHF
D: TRBD2; length: 16; size: many; V: TRBV5-1; J: TRBJ2-5; DNA: TGCGCCAGCAGTCCGAGCGGGGGGGAAACTCAAGAGACCCAGTACTTC; CDR3: CASSPSGGETQETQYF
D: -; length: 14; size: few; V: TRBV15; J: TRBJ1-3; DNA: TGTGCCACCAGCAGAGGTCAGGGATTGAACACCATATATTTT; CDR3: CATSRGQGLNTIYF
D: -; length: 18; size: many; V: TRBV11-3; J: TRBJ2-1; DNA: TGTGCCAGCAGCTTAGACCAGGGGGGGACGGGCTCCTACAATGAGCAGTTCTTC; CDR3: CASSLDQGGTGSYNEQFF
D: -; length: 14; size: -; V: TRBV5-1; J: TRBJ2-1; DNA: TGCGCCAGCAGCTTGCCCACCCCAGACAATGAGCAGTTCTTC; CDR3: CASSLPTPDNEQFF
D: -; length: 17; size: many; V: TRBV24-1; J: TRBJ2-6; DNA: TGTGCCACCAGTGACCCAGCGTTCGGGGCAGGGGCCAACGTCCTGACTTTC; CDR3: CATSDPAFGAGANVLTF
D: -; length: 12; size: -; V: TRBV20-1; J: TRBJ1-5; DNA: TGCAGTGCTAGACCGTCCGGACAGCCCCAGCATTTT; CDR3: CSARPSGQPQHF
D: -; length: 14; size: -; V: TRBV20-1; J: TRBJ1-1; DNA: TGCAGTGCTAGAGTCGTAAAGGTGAACACTGAAGCTTTCTTT; CDR3: CSARVVKVNTEAFF
D: -; length: 13; size: -; V: TRBV7-3; J: TRBJ2-7; DNA: TGTGCCAGCAGCCTCCGGGGACCTTACGAGCAGTACTTC; CDR3: CASSLRGPYEQYF
D: -; length: 15; size: many; V: TRBV6-2/TRBV6-3; J: TRBJ1-5; DNA: TGTGCCAGCAGTTGGACAGCACCTCGGGGTCTGCCCCAGCATTTT; CDR3: CASSWTAPRGLPQHF
D: -; length: 12; size: many; V: TRBV13; J: TRBJ1-6; DNA: TGTGCCAGCAGCTTAGCCCCCTCACCCCTCCACTTT; CDR3: CASSLAPSPLHF
D: -; length: 13; size: -; V: TRBV6-5; J: TRBJ1-2; DNA: TGTGCCAGCGGTTTGGGCAGGGCCTATGGCTACACCTTC; CDR3: CASGLGRAYGYTF
D: -; length: 15; size: many; V: TRBV5-1; J: TRBJ1-1; DNA: TGCGCCAGCAGCAATCAGGCCCGGCAGAACACTGAAGCTTTCTTT; CDR3: CASSNQARQNTEAFF
D: -; length: 14; size: few; V: TRBV9; J: TRBJ2-7; DNA: TGTGCCAGCAGTAAGCAGGTTACCAACTACGAGCAGTACTTC; CDR3: CASSKQVTNYEQYF
D: -; length: 15; size: few; V: TRBV25-1; J: TRBJ1-3; DNA: TGTGCCAGCAGGGACCGGACCCTCTCTGGAAACACCATATATTTT; CDR3: CASRDRTLSGNTIYF
D: -; length: 11; size: many; V: TRBV7-2; J: TRBJ2-3; DNA: TGTGCCAGCAGCCTGGCAGATACGCAGTATTTT; CDR3: CASSLADTQYF
D: TRBD2; length: 14; size: -; V: TRBV9; J: TRBJ2-1; DNA: TGTGCCAGCAGCGTAGCGGGAGGGGCCAGTGAGCAGTTCTTC; CDR3: CASSVAGGASEQFF
D: TRBD1; length: 16; size: -; V: TRBV7-2; J: TRBJ2-5; DNA: TGTGCCAGCAGCTTAGGCTTAACAGGGGGGTTGGAGACCCAGTACTTC; CDR3: CASSLGLTGGLETQYF
D: -; length: 14; size: few; V: TRBV19; J: TRBJ1-5; DNA: TGTGCCAGTAGGAGGACAGTGAGCAATCAGCCCCAGCATTTT; CDR3: CASRRTVSNQPQHF
D: TRBD2; length: 17; size: many; V: TRBV19; J: TRBJ2-2; DNA: TGTGCCAGTAGTATAGGGGCTAGCGGGGTCATCACCGGGGAGCTGTTTTTT; CDR3: CASSIGASGVITGELFF
D: TRBD1; length: 14; size: -; V: TRBV12-5; J: TRBJ2-7; DNA: TGTGCCAGCAGTATACAGGGGACAGGGCGTGAGCAGTACTTC; CDR3: CASSIQGTGREQYF
D: TRBD2; length: 14; size: once; V: TRBV7-3; J: TRBJ2-1; DNA: TGTGCCAGCAGCCGGGGACTAGCGAACAATGAGCAGTTCTTC; CDR3: CASSRGLANNEQFF
D: -; length: 12; size: many; V: TRBV7-8; J: TRBJ2-1; DNA: TGTGCCAGCAGCTTAGGAGTCGGAAAGCAGTTCTTC; CDR3: CASSLGVGKQFF
D: -; length: 15; size: many; V: TRBV7-9; J: TRBJ2-1; DNA: TGTGCCAGCAGCTTTGGGCCGAGCTCCTACAATGAGCAGTTCTTC; CDR3: CASSFGPSSYNEQFF
D: TRBD1; length: 15; size: many; V: TRBV19; J: TRBJ2-5; DNA: TGTGCCAGTAGTATGGGGACAGGGGGAGTGGAGACCCAGTACTTC; CDR3: CASSMGTGGVETQYF
D: -; length: 16; size: many; V: TRBV3-1; J: TRBJ1-6; DNA: TGTGCCAGCAGCCCAGACGATGGGACGTATAATTCACCCCTCCACTTT; CDR3: CASSPDDGTYNSPLHF
D: TRBD1; length: 13; size: -; V: TRBV7-2; J: TRBJ1-2; DNA: TGTGCCAGCAGCTCGACAGGGTTAAATGGCTACACCTTC; CDR3: CASSSTGLNGYTF
D: -; length: 12; size: -; V: TRBV19; J: TRBJ2-7; DNA: TGTGCCGCCGAGGGCCAAGGGTACGAGCAGTACTTC; CDR3: CAAEGQGYEQYF
D: -; length: 13; size: -; V: TRBV6-4; J: TRBJ1-6; DNA: TGTGCCAGCCGCGACACATCTATGTCGCCCCTCCACTTT; CDR3: CASRDTSMSPLHF
D: TRBD2; length: 16; size: -; V: TRBV12-3/TRBV12-4; J: TRBJ2-5; DNA: TGTGCCAGCAGTTTATGGGTCAGCGGGGGGGGGGAGACCCAGTACTTC; CDR3: CASSLWVSGGGETQYF
D: TRBD2; length: 19; size: -; V: TRBV19; J: TRBJ2-3; DNA: TGTGCCAGTAGCCTTAGTGGGCCTAGCGGGGGGGTGAGCACAGATACGCAGTATTTT; CDR3: CASSLSGPSGGVSTDTQYF
D: -; length: 13; size: many; V: TRBV12-3/TRBV12-4; J: TRBJ1-4; DNA: TGTGCCAGCAGTTTAGGGACACCGGAAAAACTGTTTTTT; CDR3: CASSLGTPEKLFF
D: -; length: 14; size: -; V: TRBV10-2; J: TRBJ1-1; DNA: TGCGCCAGCAGTGAGGGCAGGGGATTTACTGAAGCTTTCTTT; CDR3: CASSEGRGFTEAFF
D: -; length: 16; size: -; V: TRBV27; J: TRBJ2-1; DNA: TGTGCCAGCAGTTCTGCCGGGACGTTAAGGAACAATGAGCAGTTCTTC; CDR3: CASSSAGTLRNNEQFF
D: -; length: 15; size: many; V: TRBV12-3/TRBV12-4; J: TRBJ1-2; DNA: TGTGCCAGCAGTTTAGCGGGGGGCCCTAACTATGGCTACACCTTC; CDR3: CASSLAGGPNYGYTF
D: TRBD2; length: 16; size: -; V: TRBV7-9; J: TRBJ2-3; DNA: TGTGCCAGCAGCTCCCGGGTAGCGGGAGTCAGAGATACGCAGTATTTT; CDR3: CASSSRVAGVRDTQYF
D: -; length: 15; size: many; V: TRBV3-1; J: TRBJ1-2; DNA: TGTGCCAGCAGCCAAGTAGGAGTAACTAACTATGGCTACACCTTC; CDR3: CASSQVGVTNYGYTF
D: TRBD1; length: 14; size: few; V: TRBV25-1; J: TRBJ2-7; DNA: TGTGCCAGCAGTGAACAGGGGGTAGCCTACGAGCAGTACTTC; CDR3: CASSEQGVAYEQYF
D: -; length: 13; size: once; V: TRBV10-3; J: TRBJ1-1; DNA: TGTGCCATCAGTGCGGGGGGCAACACTGAAGCTTTCTTT; CDR3: CAISAGGNTEAFF